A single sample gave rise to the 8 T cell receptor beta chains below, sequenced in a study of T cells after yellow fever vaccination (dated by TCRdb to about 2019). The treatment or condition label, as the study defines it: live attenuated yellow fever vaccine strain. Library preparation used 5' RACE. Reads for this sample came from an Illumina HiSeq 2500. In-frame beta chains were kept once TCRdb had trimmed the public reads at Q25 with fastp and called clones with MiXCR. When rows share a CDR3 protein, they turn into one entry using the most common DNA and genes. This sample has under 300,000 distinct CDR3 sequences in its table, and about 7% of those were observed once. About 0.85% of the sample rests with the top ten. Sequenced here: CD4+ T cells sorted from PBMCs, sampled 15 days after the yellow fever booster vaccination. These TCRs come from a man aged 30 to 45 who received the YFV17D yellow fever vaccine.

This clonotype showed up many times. This CDR3 reads CASSLRTYQYQETQYF. The CDR3 DNA is TGCGCCAGCAGCTTGAGGACTTACCAGTACCAAGAGACCCAGTACTTC. J is TRBJ2-5 and V is TRBV5-1; TRBD2 is a possible D gene (5 bases). This CDR3 is 16 amino acids long. Deletions cut 1 base from V and 0 bases from J, with 13 bases between. CDR1 is SGHRS and CDR2 is YFSETQ in the germline V gene.

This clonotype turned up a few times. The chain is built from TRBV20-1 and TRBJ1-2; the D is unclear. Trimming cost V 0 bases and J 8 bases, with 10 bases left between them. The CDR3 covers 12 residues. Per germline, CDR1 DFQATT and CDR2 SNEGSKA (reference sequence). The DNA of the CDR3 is TGCAGTGCTAGAGATCCCGCCCGGGGCTACACCTTC. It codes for CSARDPARGYTF.

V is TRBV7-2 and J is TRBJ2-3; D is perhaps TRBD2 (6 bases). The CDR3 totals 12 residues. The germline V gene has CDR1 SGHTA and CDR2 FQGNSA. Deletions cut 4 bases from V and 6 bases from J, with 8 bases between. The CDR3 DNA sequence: TGTGCCAGCAGCTCGCGGGATGATACGCAGTATTTT. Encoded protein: CASSSRDDTQYF.

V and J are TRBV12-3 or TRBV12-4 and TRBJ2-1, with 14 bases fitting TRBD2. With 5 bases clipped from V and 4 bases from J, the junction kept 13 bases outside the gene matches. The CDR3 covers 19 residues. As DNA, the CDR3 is TGTGCCAGCAGTCTAGGTCCCGGGACTAGCGGGAGTTGGTACAATGAGCAGTTCTTC. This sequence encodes CASSLGPGTSGSWYNEQFF.

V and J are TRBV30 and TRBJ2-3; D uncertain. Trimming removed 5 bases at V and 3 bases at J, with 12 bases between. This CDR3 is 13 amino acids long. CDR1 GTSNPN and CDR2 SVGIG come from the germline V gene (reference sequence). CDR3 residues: CAWSADLTDTQYF. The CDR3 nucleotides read TGTGCCTGGTCTGCAGACTTAACAGATACGCAGTATTTT.

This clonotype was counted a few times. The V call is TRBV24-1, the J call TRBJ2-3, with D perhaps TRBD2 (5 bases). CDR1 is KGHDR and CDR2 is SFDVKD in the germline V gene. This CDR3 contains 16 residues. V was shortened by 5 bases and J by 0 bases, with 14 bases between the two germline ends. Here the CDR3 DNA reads TGTGCCACCAGTGGGGGTCCGGGGTCTAGCACAGATACGCAGTATTTT. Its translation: CATSGGPGSSTDTQYF.

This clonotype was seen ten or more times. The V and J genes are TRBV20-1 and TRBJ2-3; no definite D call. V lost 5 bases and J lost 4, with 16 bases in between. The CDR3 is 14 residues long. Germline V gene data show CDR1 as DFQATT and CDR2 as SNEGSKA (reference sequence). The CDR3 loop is CSAPSFRGADTQYF. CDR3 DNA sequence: TGCAGTGCTCCAAGTTTTCGTGGCGCAGATACGCAGTATTTT.

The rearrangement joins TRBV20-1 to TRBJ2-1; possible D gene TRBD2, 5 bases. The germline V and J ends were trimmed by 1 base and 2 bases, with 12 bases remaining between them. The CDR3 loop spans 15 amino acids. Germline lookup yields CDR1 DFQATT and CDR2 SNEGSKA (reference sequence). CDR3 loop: CSARAQALAYNEQFF. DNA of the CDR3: TGCAGTGCTAGAGCCCAGGCACTAGCCTACAATGAGCAGTTCTTC.